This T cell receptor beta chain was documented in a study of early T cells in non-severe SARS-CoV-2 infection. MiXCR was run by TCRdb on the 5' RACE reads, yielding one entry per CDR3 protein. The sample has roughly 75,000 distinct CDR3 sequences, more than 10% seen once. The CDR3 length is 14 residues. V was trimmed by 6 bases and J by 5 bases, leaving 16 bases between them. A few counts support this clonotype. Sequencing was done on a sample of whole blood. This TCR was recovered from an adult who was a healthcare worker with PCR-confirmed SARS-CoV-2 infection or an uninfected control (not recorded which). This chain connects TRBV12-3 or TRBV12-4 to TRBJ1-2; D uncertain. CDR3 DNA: TGTGCCAGCAGGGTGGAGGGTGAGAGTTATGGCTACACCTTC. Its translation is CASRVEGESYGYTF.